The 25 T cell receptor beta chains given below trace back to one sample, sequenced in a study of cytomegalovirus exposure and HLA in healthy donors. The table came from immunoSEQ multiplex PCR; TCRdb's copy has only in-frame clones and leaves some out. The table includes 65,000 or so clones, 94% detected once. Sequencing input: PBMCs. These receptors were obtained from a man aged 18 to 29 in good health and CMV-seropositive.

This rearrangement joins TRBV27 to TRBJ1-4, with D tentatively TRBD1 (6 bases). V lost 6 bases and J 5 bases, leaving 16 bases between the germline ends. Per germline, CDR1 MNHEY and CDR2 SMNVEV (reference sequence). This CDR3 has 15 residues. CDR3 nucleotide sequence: TGTGCCAGCAGCTACCCAGGGGCAGGGAATGAAAAACTGTTTTTT. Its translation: CASSYPGAGNEKLFF.

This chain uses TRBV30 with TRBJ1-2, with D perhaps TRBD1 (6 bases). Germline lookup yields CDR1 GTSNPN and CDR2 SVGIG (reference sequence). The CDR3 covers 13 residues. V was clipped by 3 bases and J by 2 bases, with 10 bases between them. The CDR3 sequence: CAWSPGQNYGYTF. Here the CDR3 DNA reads TGTGCCTGGAGCCCCGGACAGAACTATGGCTACACCTTC.

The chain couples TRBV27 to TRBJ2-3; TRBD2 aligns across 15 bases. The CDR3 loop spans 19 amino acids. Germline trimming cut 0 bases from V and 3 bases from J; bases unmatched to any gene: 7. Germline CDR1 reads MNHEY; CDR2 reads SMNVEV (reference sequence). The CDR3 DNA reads TGTGCCAGCAGTTTATCTATCTACGGACTAGCGGGGGGGACAGATACGCAGTATTTT. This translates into CASSLSIYGLAGGTDTQYF.

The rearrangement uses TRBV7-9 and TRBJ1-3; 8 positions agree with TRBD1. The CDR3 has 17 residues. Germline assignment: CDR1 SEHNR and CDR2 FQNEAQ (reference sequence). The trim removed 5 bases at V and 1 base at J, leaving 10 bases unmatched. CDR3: CASSTPDRVYSGNTIYF. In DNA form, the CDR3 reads TGTGCCAGCAGCACGCCGGACAGGGTTTATTCTGGAAACACCATATATTTT. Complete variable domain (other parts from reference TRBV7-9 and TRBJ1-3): DTGVSQNPRHKITKRGQNVTFRCDPISEHNRLYWYRQTLGQGPEFLTYFQNEAQLEKSRLLSDRFSAERPKGSFSTLEIQRTEQGDSAMYLCASSTPDRVYSGNTIYFGEGSWLTVV.

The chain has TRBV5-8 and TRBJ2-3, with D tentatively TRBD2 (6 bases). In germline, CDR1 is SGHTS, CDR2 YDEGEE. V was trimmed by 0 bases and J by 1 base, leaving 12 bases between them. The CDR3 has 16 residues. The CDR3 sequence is CASSLARGTRTDTQYF. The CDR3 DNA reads TGTGCCAGCAGCTTGGCTCGGGGGACCCGCACAGATACGCAGTATTTT.

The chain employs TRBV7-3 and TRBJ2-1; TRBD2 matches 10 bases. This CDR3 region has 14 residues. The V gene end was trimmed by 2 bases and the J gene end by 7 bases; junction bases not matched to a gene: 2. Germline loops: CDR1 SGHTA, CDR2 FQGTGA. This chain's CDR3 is CASSLLAGDNEQFF. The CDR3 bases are TGTGCCAGCAGCTTACTAGCGGGAGATAATGAGCAGTTCTTC.

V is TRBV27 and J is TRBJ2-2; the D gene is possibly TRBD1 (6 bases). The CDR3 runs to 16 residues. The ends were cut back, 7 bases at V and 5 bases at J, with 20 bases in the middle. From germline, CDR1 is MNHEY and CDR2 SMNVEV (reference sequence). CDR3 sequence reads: CASTALTGTQTGELFF. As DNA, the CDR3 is TGTGCCAGCACCGCCTTGACCGGGACACAAACCGGGGAGCTGTTTTTT.

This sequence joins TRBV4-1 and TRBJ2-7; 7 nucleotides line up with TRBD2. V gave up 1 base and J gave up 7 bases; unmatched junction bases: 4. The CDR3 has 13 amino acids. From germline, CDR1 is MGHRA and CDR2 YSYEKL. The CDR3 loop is CASSQATGGEQYF. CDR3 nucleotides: TGCGCCAGCAGCCAAGCAACCGGGGGGGAGCAGTACTTC.

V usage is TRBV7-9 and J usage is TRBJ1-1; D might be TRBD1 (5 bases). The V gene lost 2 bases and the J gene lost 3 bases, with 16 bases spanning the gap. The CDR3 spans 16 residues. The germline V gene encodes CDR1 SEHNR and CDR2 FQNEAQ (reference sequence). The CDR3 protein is CASSLWRGGRDTEAFF. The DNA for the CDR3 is TGTGCCAGCAGCTTATGGAGGGGCGGACGGGACACTGAAGCTTTCTTT.

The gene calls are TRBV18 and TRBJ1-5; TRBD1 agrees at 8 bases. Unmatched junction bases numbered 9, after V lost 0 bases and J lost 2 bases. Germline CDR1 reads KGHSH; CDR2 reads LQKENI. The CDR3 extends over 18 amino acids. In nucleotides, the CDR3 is TGTGCCAGCTCACCACCCCCGGACAGGGAATCGGGCAATCAGCCCCAGCATTTT. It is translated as CASSPPPDRESGNQPQHF.

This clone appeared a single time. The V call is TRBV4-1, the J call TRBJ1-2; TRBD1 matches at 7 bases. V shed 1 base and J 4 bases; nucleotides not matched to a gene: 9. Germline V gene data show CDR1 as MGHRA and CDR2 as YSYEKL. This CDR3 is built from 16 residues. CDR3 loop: CASSQGDPGGRYGYTF. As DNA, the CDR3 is TGCGCCAGCAGCCAAGGTGATCCAGGGGGACGCTATGGCTACACCTTC.

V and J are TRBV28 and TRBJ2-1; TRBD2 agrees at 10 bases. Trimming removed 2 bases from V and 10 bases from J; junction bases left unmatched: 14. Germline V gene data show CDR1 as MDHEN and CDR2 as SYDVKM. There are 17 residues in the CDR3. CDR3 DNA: TGTGCCAGCAGTTTACGGCTTTTAGCGGGAGGATGGCGCGAGCAGTTCTTC. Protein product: CASSLRLLAGGWREQFF.

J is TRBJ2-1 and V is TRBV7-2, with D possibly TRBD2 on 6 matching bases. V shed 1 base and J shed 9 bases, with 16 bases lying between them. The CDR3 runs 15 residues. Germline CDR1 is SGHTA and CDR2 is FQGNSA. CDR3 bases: TGTGCCAGCAGCTTAGACACCCCGGGAGTGGGTGAGCAGTTCTTC. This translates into CASSLDTPGVGEQFF.

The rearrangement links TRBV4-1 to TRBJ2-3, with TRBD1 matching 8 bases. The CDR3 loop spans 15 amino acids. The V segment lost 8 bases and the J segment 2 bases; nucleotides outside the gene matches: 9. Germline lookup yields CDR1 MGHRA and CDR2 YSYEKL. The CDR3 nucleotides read TGCGCCAGCGCAATAACAGGGGGAAACACAGATACGCAGTATTTT. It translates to CASAITGGNTDTQYF.

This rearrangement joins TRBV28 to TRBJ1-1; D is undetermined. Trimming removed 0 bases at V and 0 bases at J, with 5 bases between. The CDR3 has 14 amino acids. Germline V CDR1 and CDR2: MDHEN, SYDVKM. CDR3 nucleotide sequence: TGTGCCAGCAGTTTATGGAGGCTGAACACTGAAGCTTTCTTT. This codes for CASSLWRLNTEAFF.

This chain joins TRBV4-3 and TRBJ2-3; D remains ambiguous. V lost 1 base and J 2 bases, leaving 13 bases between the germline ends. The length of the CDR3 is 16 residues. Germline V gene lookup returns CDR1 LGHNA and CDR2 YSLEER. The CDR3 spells CASSQGAQAVTDTQYF. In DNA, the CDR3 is TGCGCCAGCAGCCAAGGCGCTCAGGCAGTCACAGATACGCAGTATTTT.

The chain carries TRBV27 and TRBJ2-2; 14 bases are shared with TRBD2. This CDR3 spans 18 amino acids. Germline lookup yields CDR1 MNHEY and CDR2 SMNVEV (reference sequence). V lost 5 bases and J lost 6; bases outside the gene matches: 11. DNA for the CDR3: TGTGCCAGCAGTCAAGCAAGACTAGCGGGGGGGCCGGCCGGGGAGCTGTTTTTT. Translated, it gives CASSQARLAGGPAGELFF.

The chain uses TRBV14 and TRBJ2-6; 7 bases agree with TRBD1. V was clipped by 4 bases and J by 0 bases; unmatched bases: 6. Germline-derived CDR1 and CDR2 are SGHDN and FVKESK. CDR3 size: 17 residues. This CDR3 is CASSPGQWISGANVLTF. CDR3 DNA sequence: TGTGCCAGCAGCCCGGGACAGTGGATCTCTGGGGCCAACGTCCTGACTTTC.

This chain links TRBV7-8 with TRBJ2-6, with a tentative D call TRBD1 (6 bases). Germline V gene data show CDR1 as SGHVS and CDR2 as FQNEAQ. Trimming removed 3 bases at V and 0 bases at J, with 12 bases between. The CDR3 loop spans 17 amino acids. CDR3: CASSFPGHSSGANVLTF. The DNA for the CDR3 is TGTGCCAGCAGCTTCCCGGGACATAGCTCTGGGGCCAACGTCCTGACTTTC.

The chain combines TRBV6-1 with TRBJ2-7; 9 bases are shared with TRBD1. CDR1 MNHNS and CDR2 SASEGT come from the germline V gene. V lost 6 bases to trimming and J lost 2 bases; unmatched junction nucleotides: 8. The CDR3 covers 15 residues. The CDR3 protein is CASRPTGTGTYEQYF. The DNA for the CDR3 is TGTGCCAGCAGACCCACCGGGACAGGGACCTACGAGCAGTACTTC.

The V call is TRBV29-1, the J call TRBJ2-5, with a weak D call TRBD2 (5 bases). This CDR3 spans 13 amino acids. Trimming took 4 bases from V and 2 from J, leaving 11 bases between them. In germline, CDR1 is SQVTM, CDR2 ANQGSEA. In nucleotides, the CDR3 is TGCAGCGTTGTCGGGCTAGCTCAAGAGACCCAGTACTTC. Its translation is CSVVGLAQETQYF.

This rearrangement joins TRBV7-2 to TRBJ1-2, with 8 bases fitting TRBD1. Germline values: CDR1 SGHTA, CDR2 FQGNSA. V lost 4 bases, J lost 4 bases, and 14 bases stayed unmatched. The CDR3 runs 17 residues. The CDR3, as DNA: TGTGCCAGCAGCTCGGGGACAGGTGCCTTTCTATCCTATGGCTACACCTTC. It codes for CASSSGTGAFLSYGYTF. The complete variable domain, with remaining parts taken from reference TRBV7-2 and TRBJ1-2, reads GAGVSQSPSNKVTEKGKDVELRCDPISGHTALYWYRQSLGQGLEFLIYFQGNSAPDKSGLPSDRFSAERTGGSVSTLTIQRTQQEDSAVYLCASSSGTGAFLSYGYTFGSGTRLTVV.

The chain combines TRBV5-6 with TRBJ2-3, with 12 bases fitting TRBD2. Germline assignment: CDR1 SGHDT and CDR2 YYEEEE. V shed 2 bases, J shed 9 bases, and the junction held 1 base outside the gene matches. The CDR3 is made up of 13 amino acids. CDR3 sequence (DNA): TGTGCCAGCAGCTTACTAGCGGGGGGAACGCAGTATTTT. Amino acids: CASSLLAGGTQYF. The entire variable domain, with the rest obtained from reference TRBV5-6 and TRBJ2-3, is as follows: DAGVTQSPTHLIKTRGQQVTLRCSPKSGHDTVSWYQQALGQGPQFIFQYYEEEERQRGNFPDRFSGHQFPNYSSELNVNALLLGDSALYLCASSLLAGGTQYFGPGTRLTVL.

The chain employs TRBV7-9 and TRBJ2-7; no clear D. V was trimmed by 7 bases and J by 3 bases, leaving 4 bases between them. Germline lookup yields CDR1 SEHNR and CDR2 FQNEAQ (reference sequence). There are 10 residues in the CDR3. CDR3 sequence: CASILYEQYF. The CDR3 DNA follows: TGTGCCAGCATTCTCTACGAGCAGTACTTC.

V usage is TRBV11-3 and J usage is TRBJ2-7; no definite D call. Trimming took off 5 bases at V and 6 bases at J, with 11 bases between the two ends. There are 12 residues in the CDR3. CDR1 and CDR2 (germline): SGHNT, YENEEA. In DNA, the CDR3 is TGTGCCAGCAGCCTATCGGGTGGCGAGCAGTACTTC. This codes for CASSLSGGEQYF.